A selection of T cell receptor beta chains follows, all from one sample in a study of cytomegalovirus exposure and HLA in healthy donors. Measured with immunoSEQ multiplex PCR; TCRdb has only the in-frame clones, and not every one. The repertoire has 100,000 to 150,000 clones, roughly 80% of them found once; the top ten carry more than 1.5%. Source material: PBMCs. The source of these receptors is a man between 40 and 49 years old in good health and CMV-seronegative. CDR3s include the opening cysteine and the closing phenylalanine or tryptophan. The D gene is left open where the match is weak. Rows may omit the clone size; those that give it use once, few, many or a size class.

CDR3 protein	CDR3 DNA	J gene	clone size	D gene	V gene
CAIRDRGETQYF	TGTGCCATCAGGGACAGGGGAGAGACCCAGTACTTC	TRBJ2-5	-	TRBD1	TRBV10-3
CASSLVAGNQPQHF	TGTGCCAGCAGCTTAGTTGCGGGTAATCAGCCCCAGCATTTT	TRBJ1-5	-	-	TRBV7-8
CASSEGVRTYEQYF	TGTGCCAGCAGCGAGGGGGTCCGAACCTACGAGCAGTACTTC	TRBJ2-7	-	-	TRBV9
CASSLRTGGDSPLHF	TGTGCCAGCAGCCTACGGACAGGGGGCGATTCACCCCTCCACTTT	TRBJ1-6	-	TRBD1	TRBV14
CASSPPGIQQNSGNTIYF	TGTGCCAGCTCACCACCCGGGATACAACAAAATTCTGGAAACACCATATATTTT	TRBJ1-3	-	-	TRBV18
CASSLRGPADTQYF	TGTGCCAGCAGCTTAAGGGGGCCGGCAGATACGCAGTATTTT	TRBJ2-3	-	-	TRBV7-3
CASSTRGDPGNTIYF	TGTGCCAGCAGCACCAGGGGAGACCCTGGAAACACCATATATTTT	TRBJ1-3	few	-	TRBV5-5
CASSLGASGYEQFF	TGTGCCAGCAGCTTAGGGGCTAGCGGGTATGAGCAGTTCTTC	TRBJ2-1	-	TRBD2	TRBV13
CATSRGRGTDTQYF	TGTGCCACCAGCAGGGGCAGGGGCACAGATACGCAGTATTTT	TRBJ2-3	few	-	TRBV15
CASSAGGRNEQFF	TGTGCCAGCAGCGCAGGAGGGCGGAATGAGCAGTTCTTC	TRBJ2-1	-	-	TRBV2
CASSFGLQAKNIQYF	TGTGCCAGCAGTTTTGGACTGCAAGCCAAAAACATTCAGTACTTC	TRBJ2-4	-	-	TRBV28
CASSREDRAEQPQHF	TGTGCCAGTAGTAGGGAAGACAGGGCAGAACAGCCCCAGCATTTT	TRBJ1-5	-	TRBD1	TRBV19
CASSEESWTEAFF	TGTGCCAGCAGTGAAGAGAGTTGGACTGAAGCTTTCTTT	TRBJ1-1	-	-	TRBV2
CASSQALAGGLDEQFF	TGTGCCAGCAGCCAAGCCCTAGCGGGGGGGCTCGATGAGCAGTTCTTC	TRBJ2-1	-	TRBD2	TRBV14
CSVDGGQGGVYEQYF	TGCAGCGTTGATGGGGGACAGGGGGGTGTTTACGAGCAGTACTTC	TRBJ2-7	-	TRBD1	TRBV29-1
CAISEPGLARVTGELFF	TGTGCCATCAGTGAGCCAGGACTAGCCCGGGTTACCGGGGAGCTGTTTTTT	TRBJ2-2	-	TRBD2	TRBV10-3
CASSVGGGPRNEQFF	TGTGCCAGCAGCGTAGGCGGGGGGCCTCGGAATGAGCAGTTCTTC	TRBJ2-1	-	TRBD2	TRBV9
CASSSPGAVSYNEQFF	TGTGCCAGCAGCAGTCCGGGAGCGGTTTCCTACAATGAGCAGTTCTTC	TRBJ2-1	-	-	TRBV7-2
CSVSSVGGRIGTQYF	TGCAGCGTTTCCTCGGTGGGGGGGCGTATTGGAACGCAGTATTTT	TRBJ2-3	-	-	TRBV29-1
CAISEDRGHTGELFF	TGTGCCATCAGCGAAGACAGGGGGCACACCGGGGAGCTGTTTTTT	TRBJ2-2	-	TRBD1	TRBV10-3
CASSLEVGALSSYNSPLHF	TGTGCCAGCAGCTTGGAAGTGGGGGCGCTCAGCTCCTATAATTCACCCCTCCACTTT	TRBJ1-6	many	-	TRBV5-8
CSVDRGPLYGYTF	TGCAGCGTTGACAGGGGCCCTTTGTATGGCTACACCTTC	TRBJ1-2	few	-	TRBV29-1
CASSFVLSSDTEAFF	TGCGCCAGCAGCTTTGTACTAAGTAGTGACACTGAAGCTTTCTTT	TRBJ1-1	few	-	TRBV5-1
CASSLAGGWETQYF	TGTGCCAGCAGCTTGGCGGGAGGGTGGGAGACCCAGTACTTC	TRBJ2-5	-	TRBD2	TRBV5-8
CASRRDSRIYEQYF	TGTGCCAGCAGACGGGACAGTAGAATCTACGAGCAGTACTTC	TRBJ2-7	-	TRBD1	TRBV6-6
CASSFEGEKLFF	TGCGCCAGCAGCTTCGAGGGTGAAAAACTGTTTTTT	TRBJ1-4	-	-	TRBV5-1
CAWSAPEGKQFF	TGTGCCTGGAGTGCCCCGGAGGGCAAGCAGTTCTTC	TRBJ2-1	-	-	TRBV30
CAWRPTGGFGYTF	TGTGCCTGGAGGCCGACAGGGGGCTTTGGCTACACCTTC	TRBJ1-2	-	TRBD1	TRBV30
CASSLWGLEAYEQYF	TGTGCCAGCAGTTTATGGGGACTAGAAGCCTACGAGCAGTACTTC	TRBJ2-7	-	TRBD2	TRBV6-1
CASSFSGTGGFDEQFF	TGTGCCAGCAGCTTCTCCGGGACAGGGGGCTTCGATGAGCAGTTCTTC	TRBJ2-1	once	TRBD1	TRBV7-3
CASSPQGRVVTDTQYF	TGTGCCAGCAGCCCCCAGGGGAGGGTAGTGACAGATACGCAGTATTTT	TRBJ2-3	few	-	TRBV11-2
CASSTHPGQGNYEQYF	TGTGCCAGCAGTACCCACCCGGGACAGGGTAACTACGAGCAGTACTTC	TRBJ2-7	once	TRBD1	TRBV27
CACRREETQYF	TGTGCCTGTAGGAGGGAGGAGACCCAGTACTTC	TRBJ2-5	-	-	TRBV30
CATSGYREAGNTIYF	TGTGCCACCAGCGGCTACAGGGAAGCTGGAAACACCATATATTTT	TRBJ1-3	-	-	TRBV15
CASSFSYNEQFF	TGTGCCAGCAGCTTTAGTTACAATGAGCAGTTCTTC	TRBJ2-1	-	-	TRBV13
CASRGEGTEAFF	TGCGCCAGCAGGGGTGAGGGCACTGAAGCTTTCTTT	TRBJ1-1	-	-	TRBV4-3
CASSPTGLGEQYF	TGTGCCAGCAGCCCTACAGGGTTGGGAGAGCAGTACTTC	TRBJ2-7	-	-	TRBV5-5
CASSQGRDRRGYEQYF	TGCGCCAGCAGCCAAGGGAGGGACAGGAGAGGCTACGAGCAGTACTTC	TRBJ2-7	few	TRBD1	TRBV4-3
CASSSKMEGLAGVKAKNIQYF	TGTGCCAGCAGCAGCAAAATGGAGGGACTAGCGGGAGTCAAAGCCAAAAACATTCAGTACTTC	TRBJ2-4	once	-	TRBV21-1
CASSQSRGPYEQYF	TGCGCCAGCAGCCAATCCAGGGGACCCTACGAGCAGTACTTC	TRBJ2-7	-	-	TRBV4-3
CASSPSQGAGGEQYF	TGTGCCAGCTCCCCCTCACAGGGGGCTGGGGGGGAGCAGTACTTC	TRBJ2-7	-	TRBD1	TRBV18
CASSPTSERFYEQYF	TGTGCCAGCAGCCCCACTTCGGAGAGATTCTACGAGCAGTACTTC	TRBJ2-7	-	-	TRBV7-9
CASSLVWQGEQYF	TGTGCCAGCAGCTTAGTTTGGCAGGGTGAGCAGTACTTC	TRBJ2-7	-	-	TRBV7-8
CASSLAGTGGPYEQYF	TGTGCCAGCAGCTTAGCAGGGACGGGAGGGCCCTACGAGCAGTACTTC	TRBJ2-7	-	TRBD2	TRBV7-2
CASSSGTVLAKNIQYF	TGTGCCAGCAGCTCGGGGACAGTTCTAGCCAAAAACATTCAGTACTTC	TRBJ2-4	-	TRBD1	TRBV5-8
CASSRDRVDGYTF	TGTGCCAGTAGTCGCGACAGGGTAGATGGCTACACCTTC	TRBJ1-2	few	TRBD1	TRBV19
CASSTQGPGNQPQHF	TGTGCCAGCAGCACACAGGGCCCGGGCAATCAGCCCCAGCATTTT	TRBJ1-5	-	-	TRBV7-2
CASSDLGTSRTRKFF	TGTGCCAGCAGCGACCTCGGGACTAGTCGAACAAGGAAGTTCTTC	TRBJ2-1	-	TRBD2	TRBV9
CASSHGGTYEQYF	TGTGCCAGCAGCCATGGGGGGACCTACGAGCAGTACTTC	TRBJ2-7	-	-	TRBV7-8
CASSLPSTDTQYF	TGTGCCAGCAGCTTACCTAGTACAGATACGCAGTATTTT	TRBJ2-3	-	-	TRBV7-2
CASSPKRTGVAGELFF	TGTGCCAGCAGCCCAAAACGGACAGGGGTAGCCGGGGAGCTGTTTTTT	TRBJ2-2	-	TRBD1	TRBV7-3
CASSVSTGSSYEQYF	TGTGCCAGCAGCGTAAGCACAGGGAGCTCCTACGAGCAGTACTTC	TRBJ2-7	once	-	TRBV7-3
CASSLAYEQYF	TGTGCCAGCAGCTTGGCGTACGAGCAGTACTTC	TRBJ2-7	-	-	TRBV5-6
CASSLFQRGDQETQYF	TGTGCCAGCAGCTTGTTCCAGCGGGGGGACCAAGAGACCCAGTACTTC	TRBJ2-5	-	TRBD2	TRBV5-5